These T cell receptor beta chains were read from a single sample in a study of blood T cells in healthy people across ages. TCRdb recomputed calls from the 5' RACE reads with MiXCR, one row per CDR3 protein. The table shows approximately 800,000 distinct CDR3 sequences, with 35% to 40% occurring only once. Sequenced input: blood. All receptors derive from a man aged 18 to 30 in good health. The conserved cysteine and the conserved F or W are not part of the CDR3 here.

V,J,CDR3
TRBV7-2,TRBJ1-5,ASSLDLWDSNQPQH
TRBV2,TRBJ1-2,ASYGVWRWNYGYT
TRBV6-2/TRBV6-3,TRBJ2-7,ASSPWSGAFSYEQY
TRBV19,TRBJ1-1,ASRPTENMNTEAF
TRBV5-5,TRBJ2-7,ASSPGQKRSYEQY
TRBV20-1,TRBJ1-2,SARDTGTGTFGYT
TRBV18,TRBJ2-5,ASSPLPGEKTQY
TRBV11-2,TRBJ2-5,ASSSKGQGYDEQY
TRBV4-3,.,DSSQEVHSPPGIQY
TRBV20-1,TRBJ2-3,SARVQASTDTQY
TRBV4-2,TRBJ2-7,ASSPKMGQGGYNEQY
TRBV6-2/TRBV6-3,TRBJ2-5,ASSYIQSMGETQY
TRBV15,TRBJ2-3,ATSRDSVAGTQY
TRBV11-1,TRBJ2-3,ASSTYTDTQY
TRBV10-3,TRBJ1-2,AISKGPGDGYT
TRBV6-2/TRBV6-3,.,ASSPGTKRPETQY
TRBV20-1,TRBJ1-6,SVSTEHYNSPLH
TRBV3-1,.,ASSQAKDSFNEQY
TRBV7-3,TRBJ2-1,ASSLNPSVGGRYNEQF
TRBV5-1,TRBJ2-3,ASSLALSGSTDTQY
TRBV4-1,TRBJ2-3,ASSQLDRRGTDTQY
TRBV29-1,TRBJ2-3,SAGQDNTDTQY
TRBV4-3,TRBJ2-2,ASSLGLTANTGELF
TRBV2,TRBJ1-6,ASSDPGAGYNSPLH
TRBV4-1,TRBJ2-7,ASSQDPGGSSYEQY
TRBV6-5,TRBJ1-1,ASSSVGAEAF
TRBV7-9,TRBJ1-5,ASSGGTGKNQPQH